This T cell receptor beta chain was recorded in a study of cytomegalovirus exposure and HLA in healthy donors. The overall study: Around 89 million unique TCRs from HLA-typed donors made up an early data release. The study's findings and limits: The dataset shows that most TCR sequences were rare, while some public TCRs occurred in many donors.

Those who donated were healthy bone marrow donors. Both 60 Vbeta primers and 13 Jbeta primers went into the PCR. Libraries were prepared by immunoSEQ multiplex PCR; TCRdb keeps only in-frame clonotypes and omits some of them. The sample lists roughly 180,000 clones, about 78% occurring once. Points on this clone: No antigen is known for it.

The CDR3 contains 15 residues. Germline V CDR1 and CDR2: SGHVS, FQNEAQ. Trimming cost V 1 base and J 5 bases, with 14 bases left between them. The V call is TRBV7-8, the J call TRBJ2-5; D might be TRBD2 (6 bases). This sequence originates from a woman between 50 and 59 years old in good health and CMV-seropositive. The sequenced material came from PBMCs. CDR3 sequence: CASSLEGLAKETQYF. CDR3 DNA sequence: TGTGCCAGCAGCTTAGAGGGACTGGCGAAGGAGACCCAGTACTTC.